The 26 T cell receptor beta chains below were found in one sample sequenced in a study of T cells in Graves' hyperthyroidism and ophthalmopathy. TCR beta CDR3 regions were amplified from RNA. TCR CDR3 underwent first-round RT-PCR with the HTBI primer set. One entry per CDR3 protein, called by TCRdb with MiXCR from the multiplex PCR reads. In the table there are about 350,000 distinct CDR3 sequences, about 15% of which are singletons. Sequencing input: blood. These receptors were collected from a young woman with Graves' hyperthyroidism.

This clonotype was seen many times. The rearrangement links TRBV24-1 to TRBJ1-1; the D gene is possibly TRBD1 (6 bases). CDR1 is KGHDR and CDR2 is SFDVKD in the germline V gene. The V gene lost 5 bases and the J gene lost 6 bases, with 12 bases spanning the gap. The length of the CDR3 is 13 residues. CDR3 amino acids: CATSVAKGAEAFF. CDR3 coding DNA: TGTGCCACCAGTGTAGCCAAGGGGGCTGAAGCTTTCTTT.

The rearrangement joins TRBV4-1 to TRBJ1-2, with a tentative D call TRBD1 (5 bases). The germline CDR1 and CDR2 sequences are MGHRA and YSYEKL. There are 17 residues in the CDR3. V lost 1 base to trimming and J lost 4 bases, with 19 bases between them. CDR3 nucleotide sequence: TGCGCCAGCAGCCAAGTCACGGCAGGGCTAAAAGTCTATGGCTACACCTTC. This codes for CASSQVTAGLKVYGYTF.

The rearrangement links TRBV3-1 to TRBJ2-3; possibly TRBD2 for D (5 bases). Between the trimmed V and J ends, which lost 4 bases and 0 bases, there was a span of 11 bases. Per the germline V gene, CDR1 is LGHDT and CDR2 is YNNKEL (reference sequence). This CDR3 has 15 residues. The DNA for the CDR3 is TGTGCCAGCAGCCGGGGAGAGTCTAGCACAGATACGCAGTATTTT. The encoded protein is CASSRGESSTDTQYF.

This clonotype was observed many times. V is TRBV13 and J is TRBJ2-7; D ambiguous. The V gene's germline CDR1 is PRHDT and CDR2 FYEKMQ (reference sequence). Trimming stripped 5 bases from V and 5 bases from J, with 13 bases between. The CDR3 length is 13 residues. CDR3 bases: TGTGCCAGCAGCCCCGACGGCGTCCACGAGCAGTACTTC. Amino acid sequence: CASSPDGVHEQYF.

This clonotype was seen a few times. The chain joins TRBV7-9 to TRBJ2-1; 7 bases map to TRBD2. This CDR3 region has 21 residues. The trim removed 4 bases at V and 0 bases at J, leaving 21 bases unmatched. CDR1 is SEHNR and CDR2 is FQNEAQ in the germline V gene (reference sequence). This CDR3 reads CASSSRRRLAFFPPSYNEQFF. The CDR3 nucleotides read TGTGCCAGCAGCTCACGGCGCCGACTAGCATTTTTCCCCCCCTCCTACAATGAGCAGTTCTTC.

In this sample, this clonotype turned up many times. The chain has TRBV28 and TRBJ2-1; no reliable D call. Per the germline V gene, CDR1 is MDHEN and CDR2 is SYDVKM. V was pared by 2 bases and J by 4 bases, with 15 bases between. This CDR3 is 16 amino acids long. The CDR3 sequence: CASSLLSIPGYNEQFF. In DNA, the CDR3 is TGTGCCAGCAGTTTACTTTCCATACCCGGTTACAATGAGCAGTTCTTC.

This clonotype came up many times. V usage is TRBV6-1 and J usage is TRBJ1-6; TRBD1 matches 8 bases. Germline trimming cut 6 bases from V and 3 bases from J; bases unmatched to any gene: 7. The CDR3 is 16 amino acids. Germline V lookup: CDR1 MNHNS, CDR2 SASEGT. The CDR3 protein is CASSSSDRGYNSPLHF. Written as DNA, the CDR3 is TGTGCCAGCAGCAGCTCTGACAGGGGCTATAATTCACCCCTCCACTTT.

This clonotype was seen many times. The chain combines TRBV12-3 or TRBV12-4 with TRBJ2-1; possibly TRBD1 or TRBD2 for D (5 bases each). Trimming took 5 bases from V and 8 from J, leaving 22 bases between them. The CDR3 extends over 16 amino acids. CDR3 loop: CASSRRGENRPDEQFF. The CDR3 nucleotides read TGTGCCAGCAGTCGAAGAGGGGAAAATAGGCCCGATGAGCAGTTCTTC.

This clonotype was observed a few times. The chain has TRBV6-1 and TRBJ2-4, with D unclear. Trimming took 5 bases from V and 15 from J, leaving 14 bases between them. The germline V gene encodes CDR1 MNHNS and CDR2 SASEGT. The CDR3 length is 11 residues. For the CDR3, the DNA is TGTGCCAGCAGTTTCGGCGGCCGTAGGTACTTC. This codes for CASSFGGRRYF.

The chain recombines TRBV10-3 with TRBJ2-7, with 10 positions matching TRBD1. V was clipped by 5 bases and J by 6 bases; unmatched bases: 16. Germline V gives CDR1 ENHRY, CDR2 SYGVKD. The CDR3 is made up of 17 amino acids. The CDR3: CAISPNPGQGVVGEQYF. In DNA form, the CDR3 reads TGTGCCATCAGTCCCAACCCCGGACAGGGGGTAGTCGGCGAGCAGTACTTC.

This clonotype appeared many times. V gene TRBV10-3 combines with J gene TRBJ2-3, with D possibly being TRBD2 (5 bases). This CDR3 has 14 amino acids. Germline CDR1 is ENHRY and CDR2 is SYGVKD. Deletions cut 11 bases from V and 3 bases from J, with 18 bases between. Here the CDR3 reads CAEAQAGPTDTQYF. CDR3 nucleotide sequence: TGTGCCGAGGCTCAGGCGGGCCCGACAGATACGCAGTATTTT.

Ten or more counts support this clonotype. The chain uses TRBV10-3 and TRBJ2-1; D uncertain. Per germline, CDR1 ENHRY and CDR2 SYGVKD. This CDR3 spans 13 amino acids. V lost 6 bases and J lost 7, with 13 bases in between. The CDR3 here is CAISDRPRNEQFF. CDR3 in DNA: TGTGCCATCAGCGACCGCCCCAGGAATGAGCAGTTCTTC.

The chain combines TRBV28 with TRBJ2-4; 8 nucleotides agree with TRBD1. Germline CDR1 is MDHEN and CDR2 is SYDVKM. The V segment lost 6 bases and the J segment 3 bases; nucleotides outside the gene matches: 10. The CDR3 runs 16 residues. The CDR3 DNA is TGTGCCAGCAGCCGACCGAACAGGGGGAGCAAAAACATTCAGTACTTC. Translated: CASSRPNRGSKNIQYF. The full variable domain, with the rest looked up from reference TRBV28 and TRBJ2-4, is DVKVTQSSRYLVKRTGEKVFLECVQDMDHENMFWYRQDPGLGLRLIYFSYDVKMKEKGDIPEGYSVSREKKERFSLILESASTNQTSMYLCASSRPNRGSKNIQYFGAGTRLSVL.

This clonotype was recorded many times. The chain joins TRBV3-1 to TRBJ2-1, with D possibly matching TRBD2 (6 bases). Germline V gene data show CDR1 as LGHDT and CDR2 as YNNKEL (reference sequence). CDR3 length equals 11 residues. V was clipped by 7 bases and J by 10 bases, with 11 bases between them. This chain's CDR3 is CASTEEGEQFF. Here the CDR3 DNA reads TGTGCCAGCACCGAGGAGGGCGAGCAGTTCTTC.

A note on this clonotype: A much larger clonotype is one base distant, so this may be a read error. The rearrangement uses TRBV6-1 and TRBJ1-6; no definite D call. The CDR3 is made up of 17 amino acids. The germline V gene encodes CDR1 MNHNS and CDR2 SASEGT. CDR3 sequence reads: CASSYFRSGVGNPPLHF. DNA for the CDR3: TGTGCCAGCAGTTATTTCAGGTCCGGGGTCGGTAATCCACCCCTCCACTTT.

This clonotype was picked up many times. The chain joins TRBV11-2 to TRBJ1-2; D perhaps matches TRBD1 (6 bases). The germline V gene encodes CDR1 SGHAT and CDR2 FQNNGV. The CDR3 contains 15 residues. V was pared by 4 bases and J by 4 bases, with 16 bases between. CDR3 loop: CASSSRDIKIYGYTF. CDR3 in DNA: TGTGCCAGCAGCTCTCGGGACATCAAGATCTATGGCTACACCTTC.

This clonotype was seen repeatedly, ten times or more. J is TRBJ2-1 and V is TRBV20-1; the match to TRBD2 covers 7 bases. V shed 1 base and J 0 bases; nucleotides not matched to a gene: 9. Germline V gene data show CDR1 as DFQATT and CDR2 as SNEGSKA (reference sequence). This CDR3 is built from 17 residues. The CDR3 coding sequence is TGCAGTGCTAGAGTTCCACGAGCGGGGAGCTCCTACAATGAGCAGTTCTTC. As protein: CSARVPRAGSSYNEQFF.

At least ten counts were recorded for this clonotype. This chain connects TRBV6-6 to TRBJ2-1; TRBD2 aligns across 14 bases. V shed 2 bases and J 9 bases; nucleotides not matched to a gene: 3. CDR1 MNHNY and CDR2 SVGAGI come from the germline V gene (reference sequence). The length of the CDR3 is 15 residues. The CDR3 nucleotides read TGTGCCAGCAGTTACGGACTAGCGGGAGGCAGTGAGCAGTTCTTC. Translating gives CASSYGLAGGSEQFF.

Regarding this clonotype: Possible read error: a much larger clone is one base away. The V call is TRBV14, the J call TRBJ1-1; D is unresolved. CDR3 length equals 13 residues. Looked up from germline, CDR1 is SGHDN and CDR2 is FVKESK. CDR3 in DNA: TGTGCCGGCAGCCAAGATCTGGGCACTGAAGCTTTCTTT. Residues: CAGSQDLGTEAFF.

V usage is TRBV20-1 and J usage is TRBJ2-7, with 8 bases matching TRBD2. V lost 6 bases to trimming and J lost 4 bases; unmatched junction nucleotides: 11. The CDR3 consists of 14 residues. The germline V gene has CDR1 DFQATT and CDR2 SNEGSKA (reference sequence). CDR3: CSAPIGGAYYEQYF. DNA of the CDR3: TGCAGTGCCCCGATCGGGGGGGCGTATTACGAGCAGTACTTC.

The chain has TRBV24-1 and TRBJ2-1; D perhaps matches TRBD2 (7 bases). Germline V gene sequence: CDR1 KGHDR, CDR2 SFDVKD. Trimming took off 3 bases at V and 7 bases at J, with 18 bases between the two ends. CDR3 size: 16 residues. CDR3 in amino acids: CATSDLQGGLKNEQFF. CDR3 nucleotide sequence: TGTGCCACCAGTGATCTACAGGGAGGGCTCAAGAATGAGCAGTTCTTC.

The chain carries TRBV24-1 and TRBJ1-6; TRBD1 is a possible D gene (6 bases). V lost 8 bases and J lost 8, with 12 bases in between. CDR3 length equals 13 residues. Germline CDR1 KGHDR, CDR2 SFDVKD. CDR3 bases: TGTGCCACCAACGCAGGGGCGGATTCACCCCTCCACTTT. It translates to CATNAGADSPLHF.

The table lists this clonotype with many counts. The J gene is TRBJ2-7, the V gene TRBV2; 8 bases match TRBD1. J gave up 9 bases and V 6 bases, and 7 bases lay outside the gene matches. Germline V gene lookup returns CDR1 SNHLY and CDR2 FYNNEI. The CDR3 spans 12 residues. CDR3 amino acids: CASSKTGEVQYF. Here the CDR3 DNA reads TGTGCCAGCAGCAAGACAGGGGAGGTGCAGTACTTC.

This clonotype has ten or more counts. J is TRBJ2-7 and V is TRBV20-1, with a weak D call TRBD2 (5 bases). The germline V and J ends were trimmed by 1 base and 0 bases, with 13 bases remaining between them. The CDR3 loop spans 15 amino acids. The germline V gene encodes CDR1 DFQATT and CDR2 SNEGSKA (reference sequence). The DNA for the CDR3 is TGCAGTGCTAGAGCATCGGGAAGGAGCTCCTACGAGCAGTACTTC. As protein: CSARASGRSSYEQYF.

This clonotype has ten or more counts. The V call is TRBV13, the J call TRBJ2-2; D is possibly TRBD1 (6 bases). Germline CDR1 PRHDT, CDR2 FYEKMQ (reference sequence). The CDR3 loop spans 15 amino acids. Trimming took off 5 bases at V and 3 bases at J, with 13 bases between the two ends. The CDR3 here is CASSPRDTHTGELFF. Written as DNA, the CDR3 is TGTGCCAGCAGCCCGAGGGACACCCACACCGGGGAGCTGTTTTTT.

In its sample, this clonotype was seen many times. CDR3 in DNA: TGTGCCAGCATGGGCCGGGACGGAGGACATCAGCCCCAGCATTTT. This encodes CASMGRDGGHQPQHF. The chain links TRBV6-1 to TRBJ1-5; D may be TRBD1 (5 bases). The CDR3 runs 15 residues. V lost 7 bases and J 5 bases, leaving 18 bases between the germline ends. Germline CDR1 MNHNS, CDR2 SASEGT.